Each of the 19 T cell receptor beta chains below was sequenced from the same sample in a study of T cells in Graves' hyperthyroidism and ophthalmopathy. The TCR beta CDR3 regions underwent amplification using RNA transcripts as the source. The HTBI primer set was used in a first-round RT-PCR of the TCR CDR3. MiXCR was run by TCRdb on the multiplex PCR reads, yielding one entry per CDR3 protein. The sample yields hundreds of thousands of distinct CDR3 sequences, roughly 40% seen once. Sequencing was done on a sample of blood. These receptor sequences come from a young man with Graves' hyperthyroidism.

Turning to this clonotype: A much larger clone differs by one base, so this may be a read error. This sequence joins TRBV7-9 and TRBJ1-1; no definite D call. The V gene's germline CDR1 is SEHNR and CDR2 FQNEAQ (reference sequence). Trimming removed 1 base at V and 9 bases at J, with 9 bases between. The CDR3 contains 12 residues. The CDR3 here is CASSLEAKKAFF. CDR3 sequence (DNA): TGTGCCAGCAGCTTAGAGGCGAAGAAAGCTTTCTTT.

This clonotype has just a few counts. CDR3 sequence: CASSQAGAYNQPQHF. CDR3 DNA sequence: TGTGCCAGCAGCCAAGCCGGGGCCTACAATCAGCCCCAGCATTTT. J is TRBJ1-5 and V is TRBV7-9; a possible D gene is TRBD1 (5 bases). Trimming cost V 5 bases and J 3 bases, with 14 bases left between them. From germline, CDR1 is SEHNR and CDR2 FQNEAQ (reference sequence). This CDR3 contains 15 residues.

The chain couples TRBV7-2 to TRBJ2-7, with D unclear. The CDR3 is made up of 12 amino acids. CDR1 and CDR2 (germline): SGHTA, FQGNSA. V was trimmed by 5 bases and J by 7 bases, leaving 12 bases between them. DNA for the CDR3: TGTGCCAGCAGCCAAGTAACCTGGGAGCAGTACTTC. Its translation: CASSQVTWEQYF.

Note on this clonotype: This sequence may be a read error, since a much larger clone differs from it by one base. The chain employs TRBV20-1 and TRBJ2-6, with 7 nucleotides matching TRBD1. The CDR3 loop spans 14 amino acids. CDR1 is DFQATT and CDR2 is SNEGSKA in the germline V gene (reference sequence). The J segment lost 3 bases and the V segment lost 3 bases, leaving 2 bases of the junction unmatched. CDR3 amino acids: CSASAGGGANVLTF. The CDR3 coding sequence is TGCAGTGCTAGCGCAGGGGGTGGGGCCAACGTCCTGACTTTC.

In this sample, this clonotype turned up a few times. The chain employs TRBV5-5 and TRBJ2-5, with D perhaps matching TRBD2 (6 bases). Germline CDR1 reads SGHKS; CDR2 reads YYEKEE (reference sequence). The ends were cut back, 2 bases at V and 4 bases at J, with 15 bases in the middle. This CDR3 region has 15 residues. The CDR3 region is CASSLWPYSGETQYF. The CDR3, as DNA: TGTGCCAGCAGCTTATGGCCGTATAGCGGAGAGACCCAGTACTTC.

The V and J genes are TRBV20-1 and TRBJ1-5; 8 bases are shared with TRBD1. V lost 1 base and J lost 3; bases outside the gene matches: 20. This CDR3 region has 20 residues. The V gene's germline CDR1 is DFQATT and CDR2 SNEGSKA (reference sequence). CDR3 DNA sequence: TGCAGTGCTAGAGTTCCGGTAGAGGACAGGGTCCTTCGTGACAATCAGCCCCAGCATTTT. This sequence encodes CSARVPVEDRVLRDNQPQHF.

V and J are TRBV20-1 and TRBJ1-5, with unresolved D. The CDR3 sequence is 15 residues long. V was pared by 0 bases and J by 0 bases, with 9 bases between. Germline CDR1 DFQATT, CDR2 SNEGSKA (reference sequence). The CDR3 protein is CSAREGFYSNQPQHF. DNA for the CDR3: TGCAGTGCTAGAGAAGGGTTTTATAGCAATCAGCCCCAGCATTTT.

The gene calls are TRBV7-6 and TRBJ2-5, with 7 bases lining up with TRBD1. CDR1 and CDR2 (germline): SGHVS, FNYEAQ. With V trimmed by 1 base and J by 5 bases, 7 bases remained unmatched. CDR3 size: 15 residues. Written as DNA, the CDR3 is TGTGCCAGCAGCTTAGAAATCGGGACAGTGGAGACCCAGTACTTC. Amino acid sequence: CASSLEIGTVETQYF.

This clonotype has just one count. The CDR3 DNA sequence: TGTGCCAGCAGCTTGTCGCGACTAGCGGCCTCCTACGAGCAGTACTTC. Translating it yields CASSLSRLAASYEQYF. The chain carries TRBV5-4 and TRBJ2-7, with 9 bases identical to TRBD2. The length of the CDR3 is 16 residues. From germline, CDR1 is SGHNT and CDR2 YYREEE (reference sequence). After removal of 1 base from V and 0 bases from J, the junction contained 5 bases not matched to a gene.

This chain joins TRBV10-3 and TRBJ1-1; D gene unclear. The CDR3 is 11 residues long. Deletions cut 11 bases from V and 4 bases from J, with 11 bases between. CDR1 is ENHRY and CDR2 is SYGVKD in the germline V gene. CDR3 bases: TGTGCCTTCGGGGAGGGCACTGAAGCTTTCTTT. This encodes CAFGEGTEAFF.

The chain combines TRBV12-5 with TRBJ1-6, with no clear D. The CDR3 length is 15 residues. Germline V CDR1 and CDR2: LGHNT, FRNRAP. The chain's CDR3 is CASSSSGSHNSPLHF. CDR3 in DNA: TGTGCCAGCAGTTCCTCCGGGTCTCATAATTCACCCCTCCACTTT.

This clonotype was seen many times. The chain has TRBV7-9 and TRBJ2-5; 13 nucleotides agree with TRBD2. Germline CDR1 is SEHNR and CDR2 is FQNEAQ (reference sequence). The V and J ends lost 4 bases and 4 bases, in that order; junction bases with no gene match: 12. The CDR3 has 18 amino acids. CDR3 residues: CASSSGLAGPRGRETQYF. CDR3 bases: TGTGCCAGCAGCTCGGGACTAGCGGGACCTCGGGGGAGAGAGACCCAGTACTTC.

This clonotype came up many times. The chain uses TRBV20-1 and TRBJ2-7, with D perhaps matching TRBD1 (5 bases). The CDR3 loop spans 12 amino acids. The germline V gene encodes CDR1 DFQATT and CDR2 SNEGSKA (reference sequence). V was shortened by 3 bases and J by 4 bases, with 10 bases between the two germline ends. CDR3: CSARGQFYEQYF. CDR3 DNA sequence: TGCAGTGCTAGGGGGCAGTTTTACGAGCAGTACTTC.

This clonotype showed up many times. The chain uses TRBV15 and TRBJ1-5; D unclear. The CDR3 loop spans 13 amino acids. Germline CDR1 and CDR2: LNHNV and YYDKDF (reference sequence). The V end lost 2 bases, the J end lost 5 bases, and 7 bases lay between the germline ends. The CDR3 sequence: CATSRIPDQPQHF. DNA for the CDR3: TGTGCCACCAGCAGAATACCCGATCAGCCCCAGCATTTT.

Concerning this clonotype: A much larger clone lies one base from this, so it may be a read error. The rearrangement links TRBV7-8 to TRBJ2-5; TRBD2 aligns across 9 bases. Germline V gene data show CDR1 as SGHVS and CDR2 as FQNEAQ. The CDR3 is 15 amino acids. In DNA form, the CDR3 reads TGTGCCAGCAGCACACCGACTAGCGGACAAGGGACCCAGTACTTC. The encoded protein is CASSTPTSGQGTQYF.

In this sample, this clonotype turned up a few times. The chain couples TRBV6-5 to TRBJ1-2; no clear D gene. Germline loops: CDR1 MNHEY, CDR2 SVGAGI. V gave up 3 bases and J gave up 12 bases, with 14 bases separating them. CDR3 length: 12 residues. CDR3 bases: TGTGCCAGCAGTTATGACGGAGGCTCGAACACCTTC. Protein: CASSYDGGSNTF.

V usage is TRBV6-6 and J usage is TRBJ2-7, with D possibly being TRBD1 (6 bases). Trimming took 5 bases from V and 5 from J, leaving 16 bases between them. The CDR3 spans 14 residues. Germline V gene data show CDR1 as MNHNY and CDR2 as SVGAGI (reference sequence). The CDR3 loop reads CASSGGPSRNEQYF. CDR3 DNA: TGTGCCAGCAGTGGGGGCCCGTCGAGGAACGAGCAGTACTTC.

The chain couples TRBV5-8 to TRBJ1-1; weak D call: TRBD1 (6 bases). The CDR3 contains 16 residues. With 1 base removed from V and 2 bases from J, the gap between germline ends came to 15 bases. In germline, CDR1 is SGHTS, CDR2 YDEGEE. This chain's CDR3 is CASSLQGGRGNTEAFF. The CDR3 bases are TGTGCCAGCAGCTTGCAAGGGGGGCGCGGAAACACTGAAGCTTTCTTT.

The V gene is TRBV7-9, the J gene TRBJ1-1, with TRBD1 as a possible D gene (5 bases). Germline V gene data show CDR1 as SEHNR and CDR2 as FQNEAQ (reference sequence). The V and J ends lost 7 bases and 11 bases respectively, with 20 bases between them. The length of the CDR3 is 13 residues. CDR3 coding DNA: TGTGCCAGCACCGCAGGGAGCGACACTGGGGCTTTCTTT. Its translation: CASTAGSDTGAFF.